Listed below are T cell receptor beta chains from one sample, sequenced in a study of T cell responses to AZD1222 COVID-19 vaccine. The repertoire was sequenced with immunoSEQ multiplex PCR; TCRdb's copy has only in-frame clones and lacks some. The profile shows approximately 80,000 clones, 87% of them singletons. The source material was peripheral blood, sampled on day 0 of AZD1222 vaccination. These receptor sequences come from an adult in good health. CDR3s include the opening cysteine and the closing phenylalanine or tryptophan.

j_gene: TRBJ2-4
v_gene: TRBV29-1
CDR3aa: CSVASGVGIQYF

j_gene: TRBJ1-1
v_gene: TRBV5-6
CDR3aa: CASSLGDRDTEAFF

j_gene: TRBJ1-5
v_gene: TRBV28
CDR3aa: CASSPGRGNQPQHF

j_gene: TRBJ2-1
v_gene: TRBV2
CDR3aa: CASSVYTSEQFF

j_gene: TRBJ2-7
v_gene: TRBV27
CDR3aa: CASSKGTEPYEQYF

j_gene: TRBJ2-6
v_gene: TRBV7-3
CDR3aa: CASRSGTGDSGANVLTF

j_gene: TRBJ1-1
v_gene: TRBV7-9
CDR3aa: CASSLEQGGWFTEAFF

j_gene: TRBJ1-2
v_gene: TRBV6-2/TRBV6-3
CDR3aa: CASSYDSGPRGYTF

j_gene: TRBJ1-5
v_gene: TRBV30
CDR3aa: CASTGGQGNQPQHF

j_gene: TRBJ1-1
v_gene: TRBV7-8
CDR3aa: CASSLRAENTEAFF

j_gene: TRBJ1-2
v_gene: TRBV4-2
CDR3aa: CASSQERGNYGYTF

j_gene: TRBJ2-2
v_gene: TRBV19
CDR3aa: CASSIGGELFF

j_gene: TRBJ1-5
v_gene: TRBV7-2
CDR3aa: CASSLAYRGGGQPQHF

j_gene: TRBJ2-1
v_gene: TRBV27
CDR3aa: CASSSGSSNEQFF

j_gene: TRBJ1-4
v_gene: TRBV19
CDR3aa: CASSMGGTDNEKLFF

j_gene: TRBJ1-2
v_gene: TRBV3-1/TRBV3-2
CDR3aa: CASSQDTAGRSYTF

j_gene: TRBJ2-5
v_gene: TRBV2
CDR3aa: CASVTQGARVGETQYF

j_gene: TRBJ2-5
v_gene: TRBV6-2/TRBV6-3
CDR3aa: CASSSLAGETQYF

j_gene: TRBJ1-3
v_gene: TRBV27
CDR3aa: CASSSDAGTPGNTIYF

j_gene: TRBJ2-3
v_gene: TRBV4-3
CDR3aa: CASSQGLADTQYF

j_gene: TRBJ1-1
v_gene: TRBV9
CDR3aa: CASSLLTGDTEAFF

j_gene: TRBJ1-1
v_gene: TRBV10-1
CDR3aa: CASGSGLWGTEAFF

j_gene: TRBJ1-2
v_gene: TRBV6-5
CDR3aa: CASSNRVSANYGYTF

j_gene: TRBJ1-2
v_gene: TRBV5-4
CDR3aa: CASSFRQADGYTF

j_gene: TRBJ2-7
v_gene: TRBV15
CDR3aa: CATSRPFGQGRGEQYF

j_gene: TRBJ1-5
v_gene: TRBV1
CDR3aa: CTSSQDYQPQHF

j_gene: TRBJ2-1
v_gene: TRBV9
CDR3aa: CASSIGRLNEQFF

j_gene: TRBJ1-1
v_gene: TRBV28
CDR3aa: CASPPLEPKNTEAFF